The next 21 T cell receptor beta chains were all read from a single sample in a study of T cells in Graves' hyperthyroidism and ophthalmopathy. Using RNA transcripts as the source, TCR beta CDR3 regions were amplified. With the HTBI primer set, the TCR CDR3 went through a first round of RT-PCR. MiXCR, applied by TCRdb to the multiplex PCR reads, yields one record per CDR3 protein. The data hold hundreds of thousands of distinct CDR3 sequences, with approximately 42% observed a single time. Specimen: peripheral blood or thyroid tissue (not recorded which). These receptor sequences come from an adult man with Graves' disease, either hyperthyroidism or ophthalmopathy (not recorded which).

This clonotype was picked up a small number of times. This chain connects TRBV9 to TRBJ2-2, with 8 bases lining up with TRBD1. CDR3 length: 15 amino acids. Germline CDR1 SGDLS, CDR2 YYNGEE. The V segment lost 4 bases and the J segment 0 bases; nucleotides outside the gene matches: 2. In DNA form, the CDR3 reads TGTGCCAGCAGCTCAGGGGGCTCGAACACCGGGGAGCTGTTTTTT. Translating it yields CASSSGGSNTGELFF. Variable domain in full (rest from reference TRBV9 and TRBJ2-2): DSGVTQTPKHLITATGQRVTLRCSPRSGDLSVYWYQQSLDQGLQFLIQYYNGEERAKGNILERFSAQQFPDLHSELNLSSLELGDSALYFCASSSGGSNTGELFFGEGSRLTVL.

This clonotype was recorded only once. This may be a read error, as it is one base from a much larger clone. The V and J genes are TRBV7-9 and TRBJ2-3; D is ambiguous. In germline, CDR1 is SEHNR, CDR2 FQNEAQ (reference sequence). V dropped 0 bases and J dropped 6 bases, with 13 bases sitting between them. This CDR3 is 15 amino acids long. CDR3 protein: CASSLAASGLDTQYF. The CDR3 nucleotides are TGTGCCAGCAGCTTAGCCGCTAGTGGTCTGGATACGCAGTATTTT.

This clonotype has ten or more counts. This rearrangement joins TRBV7-9 to TRBJ2-7, with TRBD2 identical over 7 bases. V lost 7 bases, J lost 2 bases, and 8 bases stayed unmatched. The CDR3 is made up of 14 amino acids. Germline CDR1 SEHNR, CDR2 FQNEAQ (reference sequence). The CDR3 loop is CASMLSGAAYEQYF. The DNA for the CDR3 is TGTGCCAGCATGTTAAGCGGGGCGGCCTACGAGCAGTACTTC.

In this sample, this clonotype turned up a few times. CDR3 loop: CASSQDMGGQETQYF. CDR3 nucleotide sequence: TGTGCCAGCAGCCAAGATATGGGGGGCCAAGAGACCCAGTACTTC. The chain recombines TRBV14 with TRBJ2-5; tentative D call: TRBD2 (6 bases). The CDR3 covers 15 residues. Per germline, CDR1 SGHDN and CDR2 FVKESK. The ends were cut back, 0 bases at V and 1 base at J, with 9 bases in the middle.

This clonotype was seen only once. A much larger clone differs by one base, so this may be a read error. The CDR3 does not end in the conserved phenylalanine or tryptophan, so this is likely a read error. The chain is built from TRBV7-8 and TRBJ1-1, with no clear D. The germline gives CDR1 SGHVS, CDR2 FQNEAQ. V was trimmed by 1 base and J by 4 bases, leaving 10 bases between them. The CDR3 sequence is 14 residues long. The CDR3 spells CASSLERRSTEAFL. In nucleotides, the CDR3 is TGTGCCAGCAGCTTAGAAAGACGTAGCACTGAAGCTTTCCTT.

Remarks on this clonotype: A much larger clone differs by one base, so this may be a read error. The rearrangement uses TRBV7-9 and TRBJ1-4; D unclear. Trimming stripped 4 bases from V and 4 bases from J, with 7 bases between. Germline CDR1 is SEHNR and CDR2 is FQNEAQ (reference sequence). This CDR3 has 13 amino acids. CDR3 nucleotide sequence: TGTGCCAGCAGCTGGAGTTTTAATGAAAAACTGTTTTTT. Translated: CASSWSFNEKLFF.

J is TRBJ1-3 and V is TRBV7-9; possible D gene TRBD1, 6 bases. This CDR3 is built from 16 residues. From germline, CDR1 is SEHNR and CDR2 FQNEAQ (reference sequence). V was shortened by 5 bases and J by 0 bases, with 14 bases between the two germline ends. In DNA form, the CDR3 reads TGTGCCAGCAGCCCTAGACAGGCCGCCTCTGGAAACACCATATATTTT. Encoded protein: CASSPRQAASGNTIYF.

V is TRBV7-3 and J is TRBJ2-7; possibly TRBD1 for D (6 bases). This CDR3 is 17 amino acids long. V was pared by 2 bases and J by 9 bases, with 26 bases between. Germline lookup yields CDR1 SGHTA and CDR2 FQGTGA. The CDR3 protein is CASSLGGGPGARRGQYF. CDR3 nucleotide sequence: TGTGCCAGCAGCTTAGGGGGTGGGCCAGGGGCGAGGCGCGGGCAGTACTTC.

The rearrangement links TRBV7-9 to TRBJ2-2; the match to TRBD1 covers 9 bases. Germline V gene lookup returns CDR1 SEHNR and CDR2 FQNEAQ (reference sequence). V gave up 5 bases and J gave up 5 bases; unmatched junction bases: 12. There are 17 residues in the CDR3. As DNA, the CDR3 is TGTGCCAGCAGCCCGAGCGGGACAGGGACTGGTACCGGGGAGCTGTTTTTT. This translates into CASSPSGTGTGTGELFF. The variable domain in full, completed from reference TRBV7-9 and TRBJ2-2, reads DTGVSQNPRHKITKRGQNVTFRCDPISEHNRLYWYRQTLGQGPEFLTYFQNEAQLEKSRLLSDRFSAERPKGSFSTLEIQRTEQGDSAMYLCASSPSGTGTGTGELFFGEGSRLTVL.

This chain connects TRBV29-1 to TRBJ2-5; possibly TRBD2 for D (5 bases). V was pared by 8 bases and J by 2 bases, with 18 bases between. The CDR3 is 14 amino acids. Germline V gene lookup returns CDR1 SQVTM and CDR2 ANQGSEA. This CDR3 reads CSLLAGRGQETQYF. The CDR3 region has the DNA TGCAGCTTACTCGCCGGCCGGGGACAAGAGACCCAGTACTTC.

V is TRBV20-1 and J is TRBJ1-1, with D possibly matching TRBD1 (5 bases). CDR3 length: 13 residues. Germline assignment: CDR1 DFQATT and CDR2 SNEGSKA (reference sequence). V shed 5 bases and J shed 7 bases, with 17 bases lying between them. The CDR3 DNA reads as TGCAGTGCTCTAAGGGCAGGGCAAGATGAAGCTTTCTTT. It codes for CSALRAGQDEAFF.

This clonotype came up many times. The chain links TRBV10-3 to TRBJ1-1; maybe TRBD1 (6 bases). CDR1 and CDR2 (germline): ENHRY, SYGVKD. V lost 0 bases and J 6 bases, leaving 14 bases between the germline ends. The CDR3 runs 15 residues. This CDR3 is CAISESWGRESEAFF. CDR3 in DNA: TGTGCCATCAGTGAGTCTTGGGGGCGCGAGTCTGAAGCTTTCTTT.

This rearrangement joins TRBV6-5 to TRBJ1-2, with 7 bases that match TRBD1. Germline V lookup: CDR1 MNHEY, CDR2 SVGAGI. The CDR3 runs 15 residues. The V gene end was trimmed by 0 bases and the J gene end by 2 bases; junction bases not matched to a gene: 3. This chain's CDR3 is CASSYSPGQNYGYTF. CDR3 in DNA: TGTGCCAGCAGTTACTCTCCGGGACAGAACTATGGCTACACCTTC.

The chain is built from TRBV29-1 and TRBJ1-1; 9 positions match TRBD1. V was clipped by 4 bases and J by 4 bases; unmatched bases: 4. The germline V gene has CDR1 SQVTM and CDR2 ANQGSEA. CDR3 length equals 13 residues. CDR3 sequence (DNA): TGCAGCGTTGGGGACAGGGAGACCACTGAAGCTTTCTTT. Its translation: CSVGDRETTEAFF.

This clonotype was seen at least ten times. The rearrangement joins TRBV7-8 to TRBJ2-5, with 13 bases fitting TRBD2. The CDR3 has 15 residues. V was pared by 5 bases and J by 7 bases, with 7 bases of the junction left unmatched. Germline assignment: CDR1 SGHVS and CDR2 FQNEAQ. As DNA, the CDR3 is TGTGCCAGCAGCCAGACTAGCGGGAGGACGGGGACCCAGTACTTC. Its protein product is CASSQTSGRTGTQYF.

This clonotype was counted many times. The chain recombines TRBV29-1 with TRBJ1-2; D gene ambiguous. V lost 6 bases and J 4 bases, leaving 12 bases between the germline ends. Looked up from germline, CDR1 is SQVTM and CDR2 is ANQGSEA. The CDR3 spans 12 residues. The CDR3 sequence is CSVRTDSYGYTF. The CDR3 DNA follows: TGCAGCGTCCGAACGGATTCCTATGGCTACACCTTC.

The chain is built from TRBV29-1 and TRBJ2-2; 8 bases fit TRBD1. Germline V gene data show CDR1 as SQVTM and CDR2 as ANQGSEA. The junction had 2 bases not matched to a gene; V was cut back by 4 bases and J by 4 bases. The CDR3 length is 13 residues. The CDR3 spells CSVGQGRTGELFF. The CDR3, as DNA: TGCAGCGTTGGACAGGGGCGCACCGGGGAGCTGTTTTTT.

The CDR3 DNA is TGTGCCAGCAGACTGAACGCAGGGGGAGGCTCCTACGAGCAGTACTTC. Translating it yields CASRLNAGGGSYEQYF. J is TRBJ2-7 and V is TRBV5-4; D possibly corresponds to TRBD1 (7 bases). The CDR3 length is 16 residues. The V end was cut by 5 bases, the J end by 0 bases, with 18 bases between. CDR1 SGHNT and CDR2 YYREEE come from the germline V gene (reference sequence).

There are a few counts of this clonotype. The genes are TRBV5-1 and TRBJ2-2; D may be TRBD2 (5 bases). Germline values: CDR1 SGHRS, CDR2 YFSETQ. V dropped 4 bases and J dropped 6 bases, with 10 bases sitting between them. The CDR3 is 13 residues long. CDR3 sequence: CASSTGIAGELFF. The CDR3 DNA reads as TGCGCCAGCAGCACCGGGATCGCCGGGGAGCTGTTTTTT.

This clonotype was seen only a few times. The chain recombines TRBV2 with TRBJ1-6, with a weak D call TRBD1 (6 bases). This CDR3 is 11 amino acids long. Trimming took off 6 bases at V and 13 bases at J, with 10 bases between the two ends. Germline lookup yields CDR1 SNHLY and CDR2 FYNNEI. CDR3 sequence reads: CASRGGAPLHF. The CDR3 coding sequence is TGTGCCAGCAGAGGGGGGGCCCCCCTCCACTTT.

The chain links TRBV7-9 to TRBJ2-7, with D possibly TRBD2 on 6 matching bases. Germline loops: CDR1 SEHNR, CDR2 FQNEAQ (reference sequence). Trimming removed 4 bases from V and 3 bases from J, with 10 bases in between. This CDR3 comprises 13 residues. The CDR3 reads CASSSPRDYEQYF. CDR3 nucleotides: TGTGCCAGCAGCTCACCGCGGGACTACGAGCAGTACTTC.